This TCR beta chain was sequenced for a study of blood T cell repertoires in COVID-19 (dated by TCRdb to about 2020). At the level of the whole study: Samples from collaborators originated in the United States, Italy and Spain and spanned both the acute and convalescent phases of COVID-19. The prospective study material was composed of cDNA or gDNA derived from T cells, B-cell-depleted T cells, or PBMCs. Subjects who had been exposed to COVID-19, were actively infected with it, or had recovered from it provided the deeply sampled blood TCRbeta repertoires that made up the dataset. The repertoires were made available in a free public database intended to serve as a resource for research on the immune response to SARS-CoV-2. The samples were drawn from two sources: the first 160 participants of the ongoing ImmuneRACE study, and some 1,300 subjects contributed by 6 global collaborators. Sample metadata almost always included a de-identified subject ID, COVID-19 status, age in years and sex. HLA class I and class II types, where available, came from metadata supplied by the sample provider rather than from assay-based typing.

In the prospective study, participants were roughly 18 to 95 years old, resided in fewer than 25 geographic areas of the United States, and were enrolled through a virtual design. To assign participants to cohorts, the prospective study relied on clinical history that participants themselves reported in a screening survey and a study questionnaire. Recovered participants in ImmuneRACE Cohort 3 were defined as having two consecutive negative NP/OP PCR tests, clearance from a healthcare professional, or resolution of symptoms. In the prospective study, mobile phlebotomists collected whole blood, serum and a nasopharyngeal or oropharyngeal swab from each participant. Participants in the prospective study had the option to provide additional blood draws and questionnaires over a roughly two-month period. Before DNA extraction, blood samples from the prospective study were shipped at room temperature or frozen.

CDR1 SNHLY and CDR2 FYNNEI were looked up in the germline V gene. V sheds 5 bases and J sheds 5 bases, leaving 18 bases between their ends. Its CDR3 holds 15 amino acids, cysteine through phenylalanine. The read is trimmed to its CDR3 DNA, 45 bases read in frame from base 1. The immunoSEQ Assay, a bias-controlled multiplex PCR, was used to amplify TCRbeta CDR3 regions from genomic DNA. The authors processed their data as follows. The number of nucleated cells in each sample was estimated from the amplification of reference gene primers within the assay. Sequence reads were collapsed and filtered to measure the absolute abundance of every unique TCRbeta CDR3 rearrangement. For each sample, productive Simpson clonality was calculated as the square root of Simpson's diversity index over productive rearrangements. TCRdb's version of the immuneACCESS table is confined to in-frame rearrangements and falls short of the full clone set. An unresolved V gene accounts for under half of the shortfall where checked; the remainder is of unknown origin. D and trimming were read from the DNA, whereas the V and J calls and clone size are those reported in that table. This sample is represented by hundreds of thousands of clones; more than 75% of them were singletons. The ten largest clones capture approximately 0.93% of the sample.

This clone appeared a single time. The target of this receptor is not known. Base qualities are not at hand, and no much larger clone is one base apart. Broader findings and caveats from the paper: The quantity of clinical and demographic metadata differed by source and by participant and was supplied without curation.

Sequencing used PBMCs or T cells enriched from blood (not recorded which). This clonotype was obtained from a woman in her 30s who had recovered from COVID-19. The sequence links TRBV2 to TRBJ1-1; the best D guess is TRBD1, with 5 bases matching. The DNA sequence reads TGTGCCAGCAGTAATTTCCGGGCGGGGGTGACTGAAGCTTTCTTT. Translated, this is CASSNFRAGVTEAFF. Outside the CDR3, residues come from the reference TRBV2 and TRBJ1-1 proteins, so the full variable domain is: EPEVTQTPSHQVTQMGQEVILRCVPISNHLYFYWYRQILGQKVEFLVSFYNNEISEKSEIFDDQFSVERPDGSNFTLKIRSTKLEDSAMYFCASSNFRAGVTEAFFGQGTRLTVV.